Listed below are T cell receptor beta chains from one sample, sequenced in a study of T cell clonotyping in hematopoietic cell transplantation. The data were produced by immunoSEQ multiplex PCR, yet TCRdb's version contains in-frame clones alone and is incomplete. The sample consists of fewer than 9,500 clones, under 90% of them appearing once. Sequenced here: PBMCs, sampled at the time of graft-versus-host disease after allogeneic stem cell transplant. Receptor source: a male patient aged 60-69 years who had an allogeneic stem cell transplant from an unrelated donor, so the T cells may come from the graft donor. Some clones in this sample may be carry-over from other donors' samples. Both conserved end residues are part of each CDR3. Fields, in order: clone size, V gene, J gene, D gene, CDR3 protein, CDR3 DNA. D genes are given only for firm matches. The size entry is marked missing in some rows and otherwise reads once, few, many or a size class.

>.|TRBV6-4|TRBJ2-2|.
CASSDGRERTGELFF
TGTGCCAGCAGTGACGGCAGGGAAAGGACCGGGGAGCTGTTTTTT
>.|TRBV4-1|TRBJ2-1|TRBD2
CASSQVTGASGGIGEQFF
TGCGCCAGCAGCCAAGTGACTGGTGCAAGCGGGGGTATTGGTGAGCAGTTCTTC
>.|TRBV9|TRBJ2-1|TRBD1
CASSRDRGINEQFF
TGTGCCAGCAGCCGGGACAGGGGTATCAATGAGCAGTTCTTC
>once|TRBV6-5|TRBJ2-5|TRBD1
CASSYSGTGVETQYF
TGTGCCAGCAGTTACTCCGGGACAGGGGTCGAGACCCAGTACTTC
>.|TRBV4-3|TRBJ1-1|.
CASSQALGPFEAFF
TGCGCCAGCAGCCAAGCCCTTGGTCCCTTTGAAGCTTTCTTT
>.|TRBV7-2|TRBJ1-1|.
CASSLAGGTEGEAFF
TGTGCCAGCAGCTTAGCGGGGGGAACCGAGGGTGAAGCTTTCTTT
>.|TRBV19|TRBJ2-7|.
CASTSASELYF
TGTGCCAGTACTAGTGCTTCGGAGCTGTACTTC
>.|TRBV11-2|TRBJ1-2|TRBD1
CASRSDRGSGYTF
TGTGCCAGCAGGTCGGACAGGGGATCTGGCTACACCTTC
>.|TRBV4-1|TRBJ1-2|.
CASSSLTGGGYTF
TGCGCCAGCAGCTCTTTAACGGGAGGAGGCTACACCTTC
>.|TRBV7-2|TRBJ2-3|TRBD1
CASSLPGQGTDTQYF
TGTGCCAGCAGCTTACCTGGACAGGGCACAGATACGCAGTATTTT
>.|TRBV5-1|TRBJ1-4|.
CASSLEAGLSEKLFF
TGCGCCAGCAGCTTGGAGGCAGGGCTAAGTGAAAAACTGTTTTTT
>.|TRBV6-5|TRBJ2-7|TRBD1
CASTATGRQPYEQYF
TGTGCCAGCACCGCGACAGGGCGCCAGCCCTACGAGCAGTACTTC
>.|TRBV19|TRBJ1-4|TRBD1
CASSIVGQGASNEKLFF
TGTGCCAGTAGTATTGTGGGACAGGGGGCTTCTAATGAAAAACTGTTTTTT
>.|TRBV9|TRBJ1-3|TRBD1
CASSDDRGHGNTIYF
TGTGCCAGCAGTGATGACAGGGGGCATGGAAACACCATATATTTT
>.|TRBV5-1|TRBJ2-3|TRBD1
CASSGPGQGYTDTQYF
TGCGCCAGCAGCGGACCGGGACAGGGTTACACAGATACGCAGTATTTT
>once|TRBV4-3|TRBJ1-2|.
CASSPIADRGYTF
TGCGCCAGCAGCCCGATAGCCGATCGTGGCTACACCTTC
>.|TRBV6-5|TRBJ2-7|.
CASTWAGEQYF
TGTGCCAGCACCTGGGCGGGCGAGCAGTACTTC
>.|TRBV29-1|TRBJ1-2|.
CSVPVTGTSPNYGYTF
TGCAGCGTGCCGGTGACGGGGACATCACCAAACTATGGCTACACCTTC
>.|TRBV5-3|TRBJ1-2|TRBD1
CARSVRGSSYGYTF
TGTGCCAGAAGCGTCAGGGGGAGCAGCTATGGCTACACCTTC
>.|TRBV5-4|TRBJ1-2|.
CASTTEVTVLSYGYTF
TGTGCCAGCACCACCGAGGTAACAGTTCTTAGCTATGGCTACACCTTC
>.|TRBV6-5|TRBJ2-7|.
CASSYSGGPYEQYF
TGTGCCAGCAGTTACTCAGGGGGGCCCTACGAGCAGTACTTC
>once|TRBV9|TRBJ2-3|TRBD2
CASSVGSGGVDTQYF
TGTGCCAGCAGCGTAGGCAGCGGGGGGGTGGATACGCAGTATTTT
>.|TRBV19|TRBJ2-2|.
CASSMGGGRDTGELFF
TGTGCCAGTAGTATGGGCGGGGGCAGGGACACCGGGGAGCTGTTTTTT